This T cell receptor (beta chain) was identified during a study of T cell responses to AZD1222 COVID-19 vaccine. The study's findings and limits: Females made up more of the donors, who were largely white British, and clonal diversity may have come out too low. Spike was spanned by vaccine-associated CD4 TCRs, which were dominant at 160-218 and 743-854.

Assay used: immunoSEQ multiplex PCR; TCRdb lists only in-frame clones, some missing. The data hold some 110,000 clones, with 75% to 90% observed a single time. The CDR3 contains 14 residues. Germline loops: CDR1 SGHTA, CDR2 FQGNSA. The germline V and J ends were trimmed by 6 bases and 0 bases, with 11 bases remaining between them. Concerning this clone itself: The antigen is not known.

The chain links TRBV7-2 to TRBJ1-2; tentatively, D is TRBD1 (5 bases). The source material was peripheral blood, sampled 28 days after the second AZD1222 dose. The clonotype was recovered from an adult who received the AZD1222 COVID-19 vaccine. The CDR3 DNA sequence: TGTGCCAGCAGTTTGACAGAAACTAACTATGGCTACACCTTC. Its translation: CASSLTETNYGYTF.